The clone carrying this T cell receptor beta chain was recorded many times. This entry comes from a study of T cells in Graves' hyperthyroidism and ophthalmopathy. V was shortened by 5 bases and J by 0 bases, with 10 bases between the two germline ends. CDR3 size: 15 residues. The V gene's germline CDR1 is MDHEN and CDR2 SYDVKM. The source material, RNA transcripts, was used to amplify TCR beta CDR3 regions. Initially, a first-round RT-PCR of the TCR CDR3 employed the HTBI primer set. A single record per CDR3 protein comes from TCRdb applying MiXCR to the multiplex PCR reads. This repertoire shows hundreds of thousands of distinct CDR3 sequences, 15% to 18% found once; its top ten account for roughly 26%.

The chain uses TRBV28 and TRBJ1-4, with D possibly matching TRBD1 (5 bases). Source material: blood. The sequence came from a woman aged 18-29 years with Graves' hyperthyroidism that later progressed to Graves' ophthalmopathy. CDR3 amino acids: CASSTDSATNEKLFF. In DNA form, the CDR3 reads TGTGCCAGCAGTACCGACAGTGCAACTAATGAAAAACTGTTTTTT.